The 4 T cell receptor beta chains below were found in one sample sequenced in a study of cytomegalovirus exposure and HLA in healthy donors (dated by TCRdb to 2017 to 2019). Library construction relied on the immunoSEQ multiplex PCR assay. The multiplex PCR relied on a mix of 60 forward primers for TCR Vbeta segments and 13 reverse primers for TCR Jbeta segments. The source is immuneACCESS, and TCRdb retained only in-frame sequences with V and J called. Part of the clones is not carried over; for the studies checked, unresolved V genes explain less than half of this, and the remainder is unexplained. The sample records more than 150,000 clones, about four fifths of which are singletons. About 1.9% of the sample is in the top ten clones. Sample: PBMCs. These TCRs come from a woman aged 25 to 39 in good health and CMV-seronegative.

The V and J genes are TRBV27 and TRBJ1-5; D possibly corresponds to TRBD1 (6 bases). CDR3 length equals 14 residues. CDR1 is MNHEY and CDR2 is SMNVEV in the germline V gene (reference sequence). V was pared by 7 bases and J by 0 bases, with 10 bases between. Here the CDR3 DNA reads TGTGCCAGCAATTGGGACACTAGCAATCAGCCCCAGCATTTT. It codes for CASNWDTSNQPQHF.

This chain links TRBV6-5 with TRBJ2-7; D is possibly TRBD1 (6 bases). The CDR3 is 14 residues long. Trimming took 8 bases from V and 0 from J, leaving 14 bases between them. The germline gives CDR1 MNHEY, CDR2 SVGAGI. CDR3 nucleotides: TGTGCCAGCGCCCGGGACATACCCTCCTACGAGCAGTACTTC. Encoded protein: CASARDIPSYEQYF.

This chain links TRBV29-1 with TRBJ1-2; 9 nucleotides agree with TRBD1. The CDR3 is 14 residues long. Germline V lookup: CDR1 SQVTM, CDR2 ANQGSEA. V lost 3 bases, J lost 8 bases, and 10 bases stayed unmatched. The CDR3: CSVDAGTGRGGYTF. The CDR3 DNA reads TGCAGCGTTGATGCCGGGACAGGGAGGGGAGGCTACACCTTC.

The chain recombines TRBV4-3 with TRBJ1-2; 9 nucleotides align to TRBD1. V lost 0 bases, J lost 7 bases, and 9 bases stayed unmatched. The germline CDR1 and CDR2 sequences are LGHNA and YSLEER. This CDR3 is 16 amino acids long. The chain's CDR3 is CASSQDWGQGLGGYTF. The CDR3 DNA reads TGCGCCAGCAGCCAAGATTGGGGACAGGGACTAGGTGGCTACACCTTC.